The 11 T cell receptor beta chains in this list originate from one sample, sequenced in a study of cytomegalovirus exposure and HLA in healthy donors. PCR was performed using 60 Vbeta and 13 Jbeta primers. Method: immunoSEQ multiplex PCR; TCRdb's copy keeps in-frame clones and lacks some. In the table there are 150,000 to 200,000 clones, around 86% of which are singletons. The sequenced sample consisted of PBMCs. The receptors were sampled from a woman aged 18-29 years in good health and CMV-seronegative.

This clone occurred once. This chain uses TRBV7-9 with TRBJ2-7, with 7 bases aligning to TRBD1. Germline V gene sequence: CDR1 SEHNR, CDR2 FQNEAQ (reference sequence). V was clipped by 5 bases and J by 9 bases; unmatched bases: 13. This CDR3 has 14 residues. CDR3 nucleotides: TGTGCCAGCAGCGGGCCCGACAGGGTTGATGGGCAGTACTTC. As protein: CASSGPDRVDGQYF.

The rearrangement uses TRBV6-5 and TRBJ2-1, with 11 positions matching TRBD2. The length of the CDR3 is 12 residues. Germline V gene lookup returns CDR1 MNHEY and CDR2 SVGAGI. V dropped 5 bases and J dropped 10; count of bases not matched to a gene: 1. The CDR3 sequence: CASSASGGEQFF. CDR3 bases: TGTGCCAGCAGTGCTAGCGGGGGGGAGCAGTTCTTC.

DNA for the CDR3: TGTGCCAGCAGCACAGGGACAGGAGGAGATACGCAGTATTTT. Protein product: CASSTGTGGDTQYF. The chain couples TRBV11-3 to TRBJ2-3; 8 bases are a match to TRBD1. After removal of 5 bases from V and 5 bases from J, the junction contained 6 bases not matched to a gene. The CDR3 runs to 14 residues. In germline, CDR1 is SGHNT, CDR2 YENEEA.

The chain carries TRBV6-1 and TRBJ1-5, with 9 positions matching TRBD1. CDR1 and CDR2 from the germline V gene are MNHNS and SASEGT. Trimming cost V 6 bases and J 4 bases; bases outside gene matches: 4. This CDR3 is 14 amino acids long. CDR3 loop: CASRGDRANQPQHF. The CDR3 region has the DNA TGTGCCAGCAGGGGGGACAGGGCTAATCAGCCCCAGCATTTT.

The chain carries TRBV7-8 and TRBJ2-1; 9 bases are shared with TRBD2. This CDR3 has 16 amino acids. Trimming took 5 bases from V and 7 from J; bases not matched to a gene: 12. CDR1 SGHVS and CDR2 FQNEAQ come from the germline V gene. CDR3 in amino acids: CASSQVGVAGDNEQFF. The CDR3 DNA reads as TGTGCCAGCAGCCAAGTCGGGGTAGCGGGGGATAATGAGCAGTTCTTC.

This clone appeared a few times. Other DNA sequences in the same sample also yield this CDR3. This chain connects TRBV19 to TRBJ2-7; TRBD1 matches at 9 bases. Per germline, CDR1 LNHDA and CDR2 SQIVND (reference sequence). The CDR3 length is 12 residues. The ends lost 10 bases at V and 3 bases at J; junction bases unmatched: 4. The CDR3 spells CATRQGDYEQYF. CDR3 nucleotides: TGTGCCACTCGACAGGGGGACTACGAGCAGTACTTC. The full variable domain, its missing parts supplied by reference TRBV19 and TRBJ2-7, is DGGITQSPKYLFRKEGQNVTLSCEQNLNHDAMYWYRQDPGQGLRLIYYSQIVNDFQKGDIAEGYSVSREKKESFPLTVTSAQKNPTAFYLCATRQGDYEQYFGPGTRLTVT.

CDR3 region: CASSPPGVTDTQYF. DNA of the CDR3: TGTGCCAGCTCACCACCGGGAGTTACAGATACGCAGTATTTT. The chain uses TRBV18 and TRBJ2-3, with D perhaps TRBD2 (5 bases). Looked up from germline, CDR1 is KGHSH and CDR2 is LQKENI. The CDR3 loop spans 14 amino acids. Deletions cut 0 bases from V and 3 bases from J, with 7 bases between.

V is TRBV7-9 and J is TRBJ1-2, with TRBD1 matching 9 bases. V gave up 1 base and J gave up 5 bases; unmatched junction bases: 5. The germline CDR1 and CDR2 sequences are SEHNR and FQNEAQ (reference sequence). The CDR3 is 15 residues long. The chain's CDR3 is CASSLGTGVKYGYTF. The CDR3 DNA reads TGTGCCAGCAGCTTAGGGACAGGGGTTAAGTATGGCTACACCTTC.

The chain is built from TRBV5-1 and TRBJ2-7, with 8 bases that match TRBD1. Looked up from germline, CDR1 is SGHRS and CDR2 is YFSETQ. CDR3 length: 13 residues. V trimming: 5 bases; J trimming: 3 bases; junction bases outside the gene matches: 4. The CDR3 coding sequence is TGCGCCAGCAGTCCGACAGGGGACTACGAGCAGTACTTC. This translates into CASSPTGDYEQYF. The full variable domain, its missing parts supplied by reference TRBV5-1 and TRBJ2-7, is KAGVTQTPRYLIKTRGQQVTLSCSPISGHRSVSWYQQTPGQGLQFLFEYFSETQRNKGNFPGRFSGRQFSNSRSEMNVSTLELGDSALYLCASSPTGDYEQYFGPGTRLTVT.

The J gene is TRBJ2-1, the V gene TRBV11-2; D may be TRBD2 (7 bases). This CDR3 spans 15 amino acids. The V gene lost 0 bases and the J gene lost 8 bases, with 14 bases spanning the gap. In germline, CDR1 is SGHAT, CDR2 FQNNGV. CDR3 bases: TGTGCCAGCAGCTTAGAACGGCAGGGGAGGGATGAGCAGTTCTTC. It encodes CASSLERQGRDEQFF.

This sequence joins TRBV6-1 and TRBJ2-5; tentatively, D is TRBD2 (6 bases). Germline lookup yields CDR1 MNHNS and CDR2 SASEGT. V was pared by 9 bases and J by 3 bases, with 17 bases between. The CDR3 contains 14 residues. The CDR3 bases are TGTGCCAGTGCCTACCAGTGGGGGGAAGAGACCCAGTACTTC. It yields the protein CASAYQWGEETQYF.